A single sample is the source of the 4 T cell receptor beta chains below, sequenced in a study of blood T cell repertoires in COVID-19. Measured with immunoSEQ multiplex PCR; TCRdb has only the in-frame clones, and not every one. The table includes 200,000 to 300,000 clones, 90% detected once. The sample was peripheral blood. These receptors originate from a woman aged 40 to 50 with acute or convalescent COVID-19.

CDR3 residues: CSVVPIGRGHNEQFF. The CDR3 DNA reads TGCAGCGTTGTACCGATAGGCAGGGGGCACAATGAGCAGTTCTTC. V gene TRBV29-1 combines with J gene TRBJ2-1; TRBD1 aligns across 8 bases. Germline CDR1 SQVTM, CDR2 ANQGSEA. This CDR3 contains 15 residues. With V trimmed by 4 bases and J by 5 bases, 10 bases remained unmatched.

The genes are TRBV4-2 and TRBJ2-4, with D maybe TRBD1 (7 bases). The CDR3 has 15 amino acids. Germline loops: CDR1 LGHNA, CDR2 YNFKEQ. Trimming stripped 4 bases from V and 8 bases from J, with 18 bases between. The CDR3 region is CASSLQQGSGDIQYF. The DNA of the CDR3 is TGTGCCAGCAGCCTACAACAGGGGTCGGGGGACATTCAGTACTTC.

The gene calls are TRBV19 and TRBJ2-3; 11 bases are shared with TRBD1. The CDR3 extends over 15 amino acids. Trimming cost V 3 bases and J 5 bases; bases outside gene matches: 4. Looked up from germline, CDR1 is LNHDA and CDR2 is SQIVND (reference sequence). CDR3 sequence (DNA): TGTGCCAGTAGTATCGGGACAGGGGGTTTAGATACGCAGTATTTT. Translated, it gives CASSIGTGGLDTQYF.

The chain combines TRBV27 with TRBJ1-2; 7 positions agree with TRBD1. CDR3 length equals 15 residues. V shed 2 bases, J shed 0 bases, and the junction held 3 bases outside the gene matches. Germline CDR1 MNHEY, CDR2 SMNVEV (reference sequence). CDR3 DNA: TGTGCCAGCAGTTTAGTCCAGGGGGCTAACTATGGCTACACCTTC. Translating it yields CASSLVQGANYGYTF.